The source of this T cell receptor beta chain is a study of T cells in localized non-small cell lung cancer. General study results and limits: Prolonged overall survival went with higher T cell density in the blood. A median of about 50 clones ranked among the top 100 in tumor appeared in adjacent lung. There was higher T cell clonality in uninvolved adjacent lung than in tumor, and it was highest there. Because only a single region of the tumor was sequenced, heterogeneity remains possible.

Sequencing used immunoSEQ multiplex PCR; TCRdb keeps in-frame clones, though not all of them. Among roughly 39,000 clones listed, more than 85% were seen once. In this sample, this clone turned up a few times. Its antigen is currently unknown. Germline V gene sequence: CDR1 LNHNV, CDR2 YYDKDF (reference sequence). The J segment lost 3 bases and the V segment lost 7 bases, leaving 10 bases of the junction unmatched. This CDR3 contains 16 residues. This receptor was identified in a man aged 18-55 years with stage I lung adenocarcinoma. This specimen consisted of peripheral blood, obtained before any cancer treatment. This rearrangement joins TRBV15 to TRBJ2-2; 8 bases are shared with TRBD2. The CDR3, as DNA: TGTGCCACCACCGGGGGGGGCGGAGTGGACACCGGGGAGCTGTTTTTT. It specifies CATTGGGGVDTGELFF.